This record covers a single TCR beta chain. This CDR3 spans 15 amino acids. Trimming removed 3 bases from V and 10 bases from J; junction bases left unmatched: 9. CDR1 and CDR2 (germline): SNHLY, FYNNEI. Only in-frame clones appear in the TCRdb table, and some are missing; sequencing was by immunoSEQ multiplex PCR. The table includes about 59,000 clones, about 87% detected once. The data were obtained in a study of OX40 agonist ivuxolimab in advanced cancers. The TCR originated in an adult with an advanced solid tumor such as melanoma, head and neck, liver or kidney cancer. This specimen consisted of CD4+ or CD8+ T cells sorted from blood, obtained in a trial of the OX40 agonist ivuxolimab. This chain links TRBV2 with TRBJ1-6; 7 bases agree with TRBD1. In DNA form, the CDR3 reads TGTGCCAGCAGTGAGCCCGACAGGGTCGGCTCACCCCTCCACTTT. The encoded protein is CASSEPDRVGSPLHF.